The 19 T cell receptor beta chains below all came from one sample that was sequenced in a study of blood T cell repertoires in COVID-19. Method: immunoSEQ multiplex PCR; TCRdb's copy keeps in-frame clones and lacks some. The table lists a few hundred thousand clones, around 90% of them singletons, with approximately 9% in the top ten. The sequenced sample consisted of PBMCs or T cells enriched from blood (not recorded which). The receptor source for this set is a woman aged 18 to 35 who had recovered from COVID-19.

This rearrangement joins TRBV4-1 to TRBJ2-1; 12 bases map to TRBD2. The CDR3 consists of 16 residues. Germline V lookup: CDR1 MGHRA, CDR2 YSYEKL. The junction had 6 bases not matched to a gene; V was cut back by 5 bases and J by 4 bases. This CDR3 is CASSAASGRVYNEQFF. CDR3 DNA sequence: TGCGCCAGCAGCGCCGCTAGCGGGAGGGTGTACAATGAGCAGTTCTTC.

The V and J genes are TRBV6-2 or TRBV6-3 and TRBJ1-2, with D possibly being TRBD1 (5 bases). V lost 4 bases, J lost 11 bases, and 17 bases lay in between. This CDR3 spans 13 amino acids. The V gene's germline CDR1 is MNHEY and CDR2 SVGEGT. In nucleotides, the CDR3 is TGTGCCAGCAGTTTAAGGGGAGGAACGGCGTACACCTTC. Its protein product is CASSLRGGTAYTF.

This clone turned up a few times. The J gene is TRBJ1-2, the V gene TRBV7-3; D remains unclear. V lost 4 bases and J 7 bases, leaving 22 bases between the germline ends. Germline V gene data show CDR1 as SGHTA and CDR2 as FQGTGA. The CDR3 spans 16 residues. The CDR3 region has the DNA TGTGCCAGCAGCTCACGGACCGGTCGGAGGGCAGCTGGCTACACCTTC. Translating it yields CASSSRTGRRAAGYTF.

The V gene is TRBV10-3, the J gene TRBJ1-2; D unresolved. This CDR3 region has 12 residues. CDR1 and CDR2 from the germline V gene are ENHRY and SYGVKD. V was clipped by 3 bases and J by 3 bases, with 5 bases between them. The CDR3 loop reads CAISDYDYGYTF. For the CDR3, the DNA is TGTGCCATCAGTGATTATGACTATGGCTACACCTTC.

This sequence joins TRBV7-9 and TRBJ1-2, with TRBD1 as a possible D gene (5 bases). Germline V CDR1 and CDR2: SEHNR, FQNEAQ (reference sequence). V gave up 3 bases and J gave up 2 bases, with 13 bases separating them. The CDR3 sequence is 15 residues long. The CDR3 is CASSFSDTYNYGYTF. In nucleotides, the CDR3 is TGTGCCAGCAGCTTCTCGGACACCTACAACTATGGCTACACCTTC.

The chain carries TRBV25-1 and TRBJ1-2; the D is unclear. V lost 4 bases and J lost 7, with 16 bases in between. Germline CDR1 and CDR2: MGHDK and SYGVNS. The CDR3 contains 14 residues. This CDR3 reads CASSASTGTIGYTF. Here the CDR3 DNA reads TGTGCCAGCAGTGCGTCGACGGGTACTATTGGCTACACCTTC.

The chain combines TRBV2 with TRBJ2-1, with 14 bases matching TRBD2. Germline assignment: CDR1 SNHLY and CDR2 FYNNEI. CDR3 length equals 14 residues. The V segment lost 11 bases and the J segment 8 bases; nucleotides outside the gene matches: 8. The CDR3 coding sequence is TGTGCCGGAGGGACTAGCGGGAGTAGGGATGAGCAGTTCTTC. Translated, it gives CAGGTSGSRDEQFF.

V is TRBV27 and J is TRBJ2-1, with D perhaps matching TRBD2 (6 bases). Trimming took off 4 bases at V and 6 bases at J, with 13 bases between the two ends. Germline V CDR1 and CDR2: MNHEY, SMNVEV (reference sequence). The CDR3 covers 14 residues. The CDR3 spells CASSYLGEVNEQFF. CDR3 nucleotides: TGTGCCAGCAGTTATCTAGGGGAGGTCAATGAGCAGTTCTTC.

The CDR3 is CASSHPRQAGGGELFF. CDR3 sequence (DNA): TGTGCCAGCAGCCATCCCCGACAGGCAGGGGGCGGGGAGCTGTTTTTT. J is TRBJ2-2 and V is TRBV3-1 (or the pseudogene TRBV3-2); 7 bases match TRBD1. CDR3 length: 16 amino acids. Germline V gene lookup returns CDR1 LGHDT and CDR2 YNNKEL (reference sequence). With 3 bases clipped from V and 7 bases from J, the junction kept 11 bases outside the gene matches.

V gene TRBV2 combines with J gene TRBJ1-5, with D hard to call. The germline gives CDR1 SNHLY, CDR2 FYNNEI. V was trimmed by 3 bases and J by 3 bases, leaving 12 bases between them. The CDR3 has 15 amino acids. CDR3 nucleotide sequence: TGTGCCAGCAGTGATTTTGGGCGCGACAATCAGCCCCAGCATTTT. This codes for CASSDFGRDNQPQHF.

The chain recombines TRBV7-8 with TRBJ1-1; no definite D call. The CDR3 sequence is 14 residues long. Trimming stripped 0 bases from V and 5 bases from J, with 10 bases between. Germline loops: CDR1 SGHVS, CDR2 FQNEAQ. The CDR3 is CASSLAPEETEAFF. Here the CDR3 DNA reads TGTGCCAGCAGCTTAGCGCCGGAGGAGACTGAAGCTTTCTTT.

This chain connects TRBV7-6 to TRBJ2-7; D may be TRBD2 (7 bases). Between the trimmed V and J ends, which lost 2 bases and 3 bases, there was a span of 17 bases. Germline CDR1 is SGHVS and CDR2 is FNYEAQ. The CDR3 sequence is 16 residues long. The CDR3 here is CASSLKGGGTYYEQYF. The CDR3 coding sequence is TGTGCCAGCAGCTTAAAAGGGGGGGGGACGTACTACGAGCAGTACTTC.

V is TRBV5-1 and J is TRBJ2-1; 11 bases line up with TRBD2. Germline lookup yields CDR1 SGHRS and CDR2 YFSETQ. V shed 3 bases, J shed 7 bases, and the junction held 15 bases outside the gene matches. The CDR3 spans 18 residues. The CDR3 DNA reads TGCGCCAGCAGCTCCCGGACAGTTACTAGCGGGAGATGGAATGAGCAGTTCTTC. Protein product: CASSSRTVTSGRWNEQFF.

The chain links TRBV12-2 to TRBJ1-2; the D call TRBD1 from the table was never checked on the DNA. TRBV12-2 is assigned pseudogene status. The CDR3 has 16 residues. The CDR3, as DNA: TGTGCAAGTCCCGACCCTTCAGGGACACGGAGTGATGGCTACACCTTC. Protein: CASPDPSGTRSDGYTF.

V usage is TRBV5-1 and J usage is TRBJ2-7, with 8 bases identical to TRBD1. The CDR3 consists of 15 residues. Trimming removed 1 base from V and 0 bases from J; junction bases left unmatched: 3. The V gene's germline CDR1 is SGHRS and CDR2 YFSETQ. In DNA, the CDR3 is TGCGCCAGCAGCTTGAGCGGACAGGGCTCCTACGAGCAGTACTTC. Its protein is CASSLSGQGSYEQYF.

This CDR3 reads CASSPGSGGPGNEQFF. In nucleotides, the CDR3 is TGTGCCAGCTCACCCGGATCGGGAGGGCCGGGGAATGAGCAGTTCTTC. The chain uses TRBV18 and TRBJ2-1; TRBD2 aligns across 8 bases. V shed 3 bases and J 7 bases; nucleotides not matched to a gene: 11. In germline, CDR1 is KGHSH, CDR2 LQKENI. There are 16 residues in the CDR3.

The V gene is TRBV19, the J gene TRBJ1-2; 10 positions agree with TRBD1. The germline V gene encodes CDR1 LNHDA and CDR2 SQIVND (reference sequence). V was clipped by 1 base and J by 4 bases; unmatched bases: 3. This CDR3 has 15 amino acids. CDR3 sequence reads: CASSIGDRGSYGYTF. The CDR3 region has the DNA TGTGCCAGTAGTATAGGGGACAGGGGCTCCTATGGCTACACCTTC. Variable domain in full (rest from reference TRBV19 and TRBJ1-2): DGGITQSPKYLFRKEGQNVTLSCEQNLNHDAMYWYRQDPGQGLRLIYYSQIVNDFQKGDIAEGYSVSREKKESFPLTVTSAQKNPTAFYLCASSIGDRGSYGYTFGSGTRLTVV.

V is TRBV5-6 and J is TRBJ1-1; TRBD1 matches 7 bases. The CDR3 is 14 amino acids. V lost 4 bases, J lost 1 base, and 4 bases stayed unmatched. Germline V CDR1 and CDR2: SGHDT, YYEEEE. CDR3 nucleotides: TGTGCCAGCAGCAAACAGGGGCGGAACACTGAAGCTTTCTTT. Protein: CASSKQGRNTEAFF.

In this sample, this clone turned up a few times. This chain links TRBV19 with TRBJ1-5; no clear D gene. The germline gives CDR1 LNHDA, CDR2 SQIVND (reference sequence). CDR3 size: 14 residues. Deletions cut 3 bases from V and 6 bases from J, with 12 bases between. DNA of the CDR3: TGTGCCAGTAGTATGGCAGTATCTGCTCAGCCCCAGCATTTT. Protein: CASSMAVSAQPQHF.